The entry below describes one T cell receptor (beta chain). Its antigen is not identified. This record comes from a study of T cell responses to AZD1222 COVID-19 vaccine. Study results and limitations: Scientists sampled the repertoires only once the peak T cell response had passed. Among those given AZD1222, only five or six were seropositive at baseline. Most donors were white British, females outnumbered males, and clonal diversity was possibly underestimated. Increased Spike-specific TCR breadth and depth were observed after two AZD1222 doses.

Germline CDR1 is LNHDA and CDR2 is SQIVND (reference sequence). The CDR3 extends over 16 amino acids. Trimming removed 2 bases from V and 6 bases from J, with 17 bases in between. The method was immunoSEQ multiplex PCR; TCRdb's version includes in-frame clones alone and lacks a portion of them. Counted here are more than 85,000 clones, 88% occurring once; the ten biggest clones make up 16%. The sequences come from peripheral blood, collected on day 0 of AZD1222 vaccination. The gene calls are TRBV19 and TRBJ2-1; D is undetermined. This clonotype originated in an adult in good health. The CDR3 DNA reads as TGTGCCAGTAGTATATTAGCAGCCCCTCTCCTCAATGAGCAGTTCTTC. The encoded protein is CASSILAAPLLNEQFF.